A selection of T cell receptor beta chains follows, all from one sample in a study of cytomegalovirus exposure and HLA in healthy donors. Profiled with immunoSEQ multiplex PCR; TCRdb holds only in-frame clones, not every one. In all, the sample yields 130,000 or so clones. Sequencing was done on a sample of PBMCs. These receptors were collected from a woman in her fifties or sixties in good health and CMV-seronegative. The CDR3 runs from the conserved cysteine through the conserved F or W. A D gene is named only where the DNA matches it firmly.

j_call,v_call,d_call,cdr3_nt,cdr3_aa
TRBJ1-2,TRBV9,TRBD1,TGTGCCAGCAGCGGCCACCGACGGACAGGGTCCGATAGCTATGGCTACACCTTC,CASSGHRRTGSDSYGYTF
TRBJ1-4,TRBV6-5,TRBD1,TGTGCCAGCAGAGCCGGGACAGTTAATGAAAAACTGTTTTTT,CASRAGTVNEKLFF
TRBJ1-4,TRBV7-2,TRBD1,TGTGCCAGCAGCCCGGACAGGGTGCGTGAAAAACTGTTTTTT,CASSPDRVREKLFF
TRBJ2-3,TRBV29-1,-,TGCAGCGTTGACCGGACTCAGGGGACAGATACGCAGTATTTT,CSVDRTQGTDTQYF
TRBJ1-2,TRBV5-5,-,TGTGCCAGCAGCTTGTGGCAGGTCGATGGCTACACCTTC,CASSLWQVDGYTF
TRBJ2-5,TRBV9,TRBD2,TGTGCCAGCAGCGTAGCGACGACTAGCGGGGGCCAAGAGACCCAGTACTTC,CASSVATTSGGQETQYF
TRBJ2-5,TRBV28,-,TGTGCCAGCAGTTTCATTCGGGTTAGCGAGACCCAGTACTTC,CASSFIRVSETQYF
TRBJ1-5,TRBV23-1,-,TGCGCCTATCGATCACGGGGGGCGGATAGTACCAATCAGCCCCAGCATTTT,CAYRSRGADSTNQPQHF
TRBJ2-1,TRBV5-1,-,TGCGCCAGCAGCTTGGAGGGGCTGATAATGAATGAGCAGTTCTTC,CASSLEGLIMNEQFF
TRBJ2-2,TRBV7-2,TRBD1,TGTGCCAGCAGGCGGGACAGGTCGAACACCGGGGAGCTGTTTTTT,CASRRDRSNTGELFF
TRBJ1-1,TRBV5-1,-,TGCGCCAGCAGCTTCGCGGGGGCTGAAGCTTTCTTT,CASSFAGAEAFF
TRBJ2-3,TRBV28,TRBD1,TGTGCCAGCAGTCCCCCTTCCACAGGGGGCGCAGATACGCAGTATTTT,CASSPPSTGGADTQYF
TRBJ1-4,TRBV23-1,TRBD1,TGCGCCAGCAGTCGTCCGACAGGGCATAATGAAAAACTGTTTTTT,CASSRPTGHNEKLFF
TRBJ2-2,TRBV4-1,TRBD2,TGCGCCAGCAGGGCCCGCCTAATGGGTGCGGGAGCGGTCACCGGGGAGCTGTTTTTT,CASRARLMGAGAVTGELFF
TRBJ1-5,TRBV7-2,-,TGTGCCAGCAGCCAGGGGCAGCCCAATCAGCCCCAGCATTTT,CASSQGQPNQPQHF
TRBJ2-6,TRBV4-2,TRBD1,TGTGCCGGTGAGCCGGGACAGGGGATCTCTGGGGCCAACGTCCTGACTTTC,CAGEPGQGISGANVLTF
TRBJ1-2,TRBV10-3,TRBD1,TGTGCCATCAGTCAAGACAGGGAGTATGGCTACACCTTC,CAISQDREYGYTF
TRBJ1-4,TRBV18,-,TGTGCCAGCTCACCCGCTGGCGGGGCGCTTAATGAAAAACTGTTTTTT,CASSPAGGALNEKLFF
TRBJ2-7,TRBV11-2,TRBD1,TGTGCCAGCAGCCCGGGACAGGGCACCTACGAGCAGTACTTC,CASSPGQGTYEQYF
TRBJ2-5,TRBV5-1,-,TGCGCCAGCAGCTTGGGAGGTTACCAAGAGACCCAGTACTTC,CASSLGGYQETQYF
TRBJ1-1,TRBV2,-,TGTGCCAGCAGTGAGAGTCAGGGCCTAGGGAACACTGAAGCTTTCTTT,CASSESQGLGNTEAFF
TRBJ1-1,TRBV27,-,TGTGCCAGCAGTATAGCCCGGAGGGGTTCTGAAGCTTTCTTT,CASSIARRGSEAFF
TRBJ2-1,TRBV5-1,TRBD2,TGCGCCAGCAGCTTGGTGGGGACTAGCTTCTACAATGAGCAGTTCTTC,CASSLVGTSFYNEQFF
TRBJ1-6,TRBV5-1,TRBD1,TGCGCCAGCAGCTTGGGCAACCGGGACAGAAATTCACCCCTCCACTTT,CASSLGNRDRNSPLHF
TRBJ2-4,TRBV25-1,-,TGTGCCAGCAGGACCGACAGAACTTTAGCCAAAAACATTCAGTACTTC,CASRTDRTLAKNIQYF